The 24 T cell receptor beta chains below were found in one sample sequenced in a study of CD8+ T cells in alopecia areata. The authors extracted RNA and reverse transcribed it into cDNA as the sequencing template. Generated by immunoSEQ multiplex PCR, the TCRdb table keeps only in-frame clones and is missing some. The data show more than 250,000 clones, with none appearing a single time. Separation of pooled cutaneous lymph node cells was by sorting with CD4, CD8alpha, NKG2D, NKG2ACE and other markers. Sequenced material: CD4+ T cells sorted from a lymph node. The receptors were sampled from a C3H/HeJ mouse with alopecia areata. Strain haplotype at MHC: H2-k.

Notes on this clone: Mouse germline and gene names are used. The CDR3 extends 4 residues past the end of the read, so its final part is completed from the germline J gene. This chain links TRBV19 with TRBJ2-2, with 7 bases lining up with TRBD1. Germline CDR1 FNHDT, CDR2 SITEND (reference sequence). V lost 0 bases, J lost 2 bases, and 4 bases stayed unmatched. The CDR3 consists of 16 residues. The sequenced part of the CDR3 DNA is TGTGCCAGCAGTATAGCTTTGGGACAGAACACCGGG. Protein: CASSIALGQNTG. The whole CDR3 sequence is CASSIALGQNTGQLYF. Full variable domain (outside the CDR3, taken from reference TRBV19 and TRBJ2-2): GGIITQTPKFLIGQEGQKLTLKCQQNFNHDTMYWYRQDSGKGLRLIYYSITENDLQKGDLSEGYDASREKKSSFSLTVTSAQKNEMAVFLCASSIALGQNTGQLYFGEGSKLTVL.

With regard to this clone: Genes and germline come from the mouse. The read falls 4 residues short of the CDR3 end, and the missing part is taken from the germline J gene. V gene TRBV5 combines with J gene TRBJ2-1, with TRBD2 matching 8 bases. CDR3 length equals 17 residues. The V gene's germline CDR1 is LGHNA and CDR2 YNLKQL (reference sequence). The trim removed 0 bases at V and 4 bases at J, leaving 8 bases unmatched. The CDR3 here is CASSQDPPGGFYAEQFF. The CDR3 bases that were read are TGTGCCAGCAGCCAAGATCCCCCTGGGGGGTTTTATGCT.

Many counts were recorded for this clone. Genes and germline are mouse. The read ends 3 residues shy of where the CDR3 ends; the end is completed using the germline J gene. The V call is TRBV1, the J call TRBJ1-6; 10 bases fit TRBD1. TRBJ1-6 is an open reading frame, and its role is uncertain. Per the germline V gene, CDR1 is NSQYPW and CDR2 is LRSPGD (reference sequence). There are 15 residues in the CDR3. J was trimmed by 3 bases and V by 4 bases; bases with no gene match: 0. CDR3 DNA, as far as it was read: TGCACCTGCAGTGGGACAGGGGGCTATAATTCGCCC. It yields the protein CTCSGTGGYNSP. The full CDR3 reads CTCSGTGGYNSPLYF.

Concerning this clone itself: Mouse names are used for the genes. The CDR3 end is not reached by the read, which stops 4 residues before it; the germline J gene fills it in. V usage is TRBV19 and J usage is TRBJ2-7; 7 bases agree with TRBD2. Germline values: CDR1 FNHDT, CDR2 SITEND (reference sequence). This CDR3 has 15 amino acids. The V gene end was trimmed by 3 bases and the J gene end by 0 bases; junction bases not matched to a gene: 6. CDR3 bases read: TGTGCCAGCAGTACTAAGACTGGGAACTCCTAT. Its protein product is CASSTKTGNSY. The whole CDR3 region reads CASSTKTGNSYEQYF.

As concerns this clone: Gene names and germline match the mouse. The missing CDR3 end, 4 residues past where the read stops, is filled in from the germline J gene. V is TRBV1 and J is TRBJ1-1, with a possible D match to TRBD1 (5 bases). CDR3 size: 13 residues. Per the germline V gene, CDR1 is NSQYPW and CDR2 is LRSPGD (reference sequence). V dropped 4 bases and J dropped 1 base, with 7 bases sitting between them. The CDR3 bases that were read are TGCACCTGCAGTGTGGACAAAAACACA. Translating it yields CTCSVDKNT. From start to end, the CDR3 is CTCSVDKNTEVFF.

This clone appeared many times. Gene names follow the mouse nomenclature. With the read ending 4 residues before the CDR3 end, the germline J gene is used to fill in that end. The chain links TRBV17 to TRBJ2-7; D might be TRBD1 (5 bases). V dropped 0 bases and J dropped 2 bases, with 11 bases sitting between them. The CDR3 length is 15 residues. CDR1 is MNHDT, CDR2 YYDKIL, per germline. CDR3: CASSRDRTKTYEQYF. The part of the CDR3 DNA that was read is TGTGCTAGCAGTAGAGACCGGACAAAGACCTAT.

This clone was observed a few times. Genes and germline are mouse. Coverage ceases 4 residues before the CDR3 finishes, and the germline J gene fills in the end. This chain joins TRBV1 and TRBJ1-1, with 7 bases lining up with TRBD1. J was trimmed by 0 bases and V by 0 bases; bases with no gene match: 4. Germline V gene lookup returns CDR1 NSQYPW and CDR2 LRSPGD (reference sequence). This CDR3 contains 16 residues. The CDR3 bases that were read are TGCACCTGCAGTGCAGAGGCGGGACAGACAAACACA. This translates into CTCSAEAGQTNT. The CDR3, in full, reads CTCSAEAGQTNTEVFF.

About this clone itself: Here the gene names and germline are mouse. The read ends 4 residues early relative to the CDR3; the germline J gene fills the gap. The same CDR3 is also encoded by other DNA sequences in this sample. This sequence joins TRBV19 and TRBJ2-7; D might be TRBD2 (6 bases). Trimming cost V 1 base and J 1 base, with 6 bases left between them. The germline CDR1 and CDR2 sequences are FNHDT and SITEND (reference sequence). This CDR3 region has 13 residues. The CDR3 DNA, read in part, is TGTGCCAGCAGTATACTGGGGTCCTAT. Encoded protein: CASSILGSY. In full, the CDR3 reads CASSILGSYEQYF.

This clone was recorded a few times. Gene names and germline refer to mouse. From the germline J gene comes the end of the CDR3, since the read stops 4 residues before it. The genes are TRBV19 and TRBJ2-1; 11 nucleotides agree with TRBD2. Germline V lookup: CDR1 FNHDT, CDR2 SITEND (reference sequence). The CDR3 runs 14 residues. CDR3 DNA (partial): TGTGCCAGCAGCCGGGACTGGGGGTGGGCT. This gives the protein CASSRDWGWA. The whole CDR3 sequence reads CASSRDWGWAEQFF.

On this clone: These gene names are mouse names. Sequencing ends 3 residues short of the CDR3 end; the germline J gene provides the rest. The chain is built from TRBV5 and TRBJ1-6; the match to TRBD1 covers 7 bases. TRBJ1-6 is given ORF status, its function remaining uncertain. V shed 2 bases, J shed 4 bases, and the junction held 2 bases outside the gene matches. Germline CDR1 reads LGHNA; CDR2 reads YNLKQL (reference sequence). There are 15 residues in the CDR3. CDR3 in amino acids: CASSQKTGYNSPLYF. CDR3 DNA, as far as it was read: TGTGCCAGCAGCCAAAAGACAGGGTATAATTCGCCC.

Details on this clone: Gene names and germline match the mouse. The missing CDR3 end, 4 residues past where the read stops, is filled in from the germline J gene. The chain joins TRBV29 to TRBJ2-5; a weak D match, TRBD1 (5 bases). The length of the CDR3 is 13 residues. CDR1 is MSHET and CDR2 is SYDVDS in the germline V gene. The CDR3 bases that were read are TGTGCTAGCAGTTTACAGGGTTGGGAC. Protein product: CASSLQGWD. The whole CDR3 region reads CASSLQGWDTQYF.

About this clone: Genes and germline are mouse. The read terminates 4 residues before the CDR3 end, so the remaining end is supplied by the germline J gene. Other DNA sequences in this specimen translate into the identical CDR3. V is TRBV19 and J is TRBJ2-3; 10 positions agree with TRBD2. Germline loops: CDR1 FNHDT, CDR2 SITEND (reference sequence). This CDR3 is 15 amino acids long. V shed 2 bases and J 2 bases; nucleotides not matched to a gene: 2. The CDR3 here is CASSIPGGAAETLYF. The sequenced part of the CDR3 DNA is TGTGCCAGCAGTATTCCTGGGGGGGCTGCAGAA.

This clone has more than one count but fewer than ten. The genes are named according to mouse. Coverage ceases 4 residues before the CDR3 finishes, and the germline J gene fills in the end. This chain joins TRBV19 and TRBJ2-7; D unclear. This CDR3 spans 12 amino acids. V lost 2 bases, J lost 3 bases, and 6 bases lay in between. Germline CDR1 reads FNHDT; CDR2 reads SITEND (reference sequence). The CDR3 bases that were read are TGTGCCAGCAGTATTTCAGACTAT. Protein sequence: CASSISDY. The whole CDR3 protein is CASSISDYEQYF.

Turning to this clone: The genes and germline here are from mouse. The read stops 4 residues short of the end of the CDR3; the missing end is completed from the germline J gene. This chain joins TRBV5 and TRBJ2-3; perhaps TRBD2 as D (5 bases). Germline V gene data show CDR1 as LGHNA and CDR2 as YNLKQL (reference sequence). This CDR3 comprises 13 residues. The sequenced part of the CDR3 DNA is TGTGCCAGCAGCCAATGGGGAGAAGAA. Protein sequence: CASSQWGEE. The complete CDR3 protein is CASSQWGEETLYF.

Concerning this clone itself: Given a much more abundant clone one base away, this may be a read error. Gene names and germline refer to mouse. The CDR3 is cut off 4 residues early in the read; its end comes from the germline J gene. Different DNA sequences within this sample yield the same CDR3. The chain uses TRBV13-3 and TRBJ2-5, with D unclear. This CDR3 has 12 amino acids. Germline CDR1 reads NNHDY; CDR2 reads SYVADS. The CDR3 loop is CASSDEGDTQYF. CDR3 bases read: TGTGCCAGCAGTGATGAGGGAGAC. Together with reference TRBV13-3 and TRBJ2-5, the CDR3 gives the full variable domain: EAAVTQSPRSKVAVTGGKVTLSCHQTNNHDYMYWYRQDTGHGLRLIHYSYVADSTEKGDIPDGYKASRPSQENFSLILELASLSQTAVYFCASSDEGDTQYFGPGTRLLVL.

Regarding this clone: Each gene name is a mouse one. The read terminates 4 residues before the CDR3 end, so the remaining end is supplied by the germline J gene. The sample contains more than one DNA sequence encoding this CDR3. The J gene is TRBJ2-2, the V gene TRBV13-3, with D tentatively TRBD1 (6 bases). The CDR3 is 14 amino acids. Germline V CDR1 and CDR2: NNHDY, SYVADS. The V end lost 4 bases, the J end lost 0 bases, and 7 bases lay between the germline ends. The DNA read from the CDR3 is TGTGCCAGCAGTCCAGGGGCAAACACCGGG. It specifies CASSPGANTG. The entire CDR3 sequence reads CASSPGANTGQLYF.

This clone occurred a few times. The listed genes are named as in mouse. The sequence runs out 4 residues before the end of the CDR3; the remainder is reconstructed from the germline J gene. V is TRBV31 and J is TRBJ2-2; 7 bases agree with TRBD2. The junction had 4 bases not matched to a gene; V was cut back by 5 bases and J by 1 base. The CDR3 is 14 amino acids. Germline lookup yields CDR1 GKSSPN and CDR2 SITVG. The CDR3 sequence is CAWALGLNTGQLYF. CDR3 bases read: TGTGCCTGGGCACTGGGGCTAAACACCGGG.

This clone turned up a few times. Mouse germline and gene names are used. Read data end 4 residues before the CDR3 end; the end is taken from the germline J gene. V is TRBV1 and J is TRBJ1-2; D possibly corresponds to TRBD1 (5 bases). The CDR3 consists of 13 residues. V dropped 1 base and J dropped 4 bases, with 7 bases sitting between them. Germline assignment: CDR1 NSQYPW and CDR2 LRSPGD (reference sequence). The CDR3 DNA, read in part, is TGCACCTGCAGTGCAGTGGGGGGCTCC. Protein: CTCSAVGGS. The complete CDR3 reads CTCSAVGGSDYTF. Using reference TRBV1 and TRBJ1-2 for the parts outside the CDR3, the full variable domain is VTLLEQNPRWRLVPRGQAVNLRCILKNSQYPWMSWYQQDLQKQLQWLFTLRSPGDKEVKSLPGADYLATRVTDTELRLQVANMSQGRTLYCTCSAVGGSDYTFGSGTRLLVI.

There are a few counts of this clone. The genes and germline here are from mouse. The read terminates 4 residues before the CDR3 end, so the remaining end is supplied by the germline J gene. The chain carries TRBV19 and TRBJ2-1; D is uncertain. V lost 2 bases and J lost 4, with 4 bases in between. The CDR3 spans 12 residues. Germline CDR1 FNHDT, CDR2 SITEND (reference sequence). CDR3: CASSMVYAEQFF. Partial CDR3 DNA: TGTGCCAGCAGTATGGTGTATGCT.

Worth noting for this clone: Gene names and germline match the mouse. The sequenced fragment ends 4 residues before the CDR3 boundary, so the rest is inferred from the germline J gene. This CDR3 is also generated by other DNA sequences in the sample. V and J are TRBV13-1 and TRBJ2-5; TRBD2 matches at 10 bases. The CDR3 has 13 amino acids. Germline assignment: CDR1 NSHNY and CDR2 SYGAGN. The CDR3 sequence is CASRTGGEDTQYF. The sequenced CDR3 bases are TGTGCCAGCAGAACTGGGGGGGAAGAC.

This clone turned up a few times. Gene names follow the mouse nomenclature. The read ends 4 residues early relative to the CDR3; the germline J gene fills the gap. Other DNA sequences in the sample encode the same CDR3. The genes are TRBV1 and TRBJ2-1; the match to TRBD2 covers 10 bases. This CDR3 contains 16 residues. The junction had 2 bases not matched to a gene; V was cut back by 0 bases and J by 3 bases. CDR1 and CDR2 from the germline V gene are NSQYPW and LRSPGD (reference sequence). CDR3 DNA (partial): TGCACCTGCAGTGCAGACAACTGGGGGGGCTATGCT. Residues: CTCSADNWGGYA. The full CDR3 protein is CTCSADNWGGYAEQFF.

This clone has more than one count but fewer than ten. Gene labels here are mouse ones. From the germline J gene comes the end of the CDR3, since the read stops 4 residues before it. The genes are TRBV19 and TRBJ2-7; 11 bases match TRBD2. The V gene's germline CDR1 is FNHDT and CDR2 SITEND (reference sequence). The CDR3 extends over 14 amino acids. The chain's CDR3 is CASTPLGGRDEQYF. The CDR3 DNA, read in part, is TGTGCCAGCACCCCACTGGGGGGGCGCGAT.

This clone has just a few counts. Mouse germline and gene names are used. CDR3 amino acids: CASSDADWGGAYAEQFF. The sequenced part of the CDR3 DNA is TGTGCCAGCAGTGATGCGGACTGGGGGGGCGCTTATGCT. The rearrangement joins TRBV13-1 to TRBJ2-1, with 13 bases matching TRBD2. Sequencing ends 4 residues short of the CDR3 end; the germline J gene provides the rest. Looked up from germline, CDR1 is NSHNY and CDR2 is SYGAGN. V was clipped by 0 bases and J by 4 bases; unmatched bases: 4. CDR3 length equals 17 residues.

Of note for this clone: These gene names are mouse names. This CDR3 is CASSEVTSNYAEQFF. The DNA read from the CDR3 is TGTGCCAGCAGTGAGGTGACATCGAACTATGCT. V usage is TRBV13-1 and J usage is TRBJ2-1; unclear D gene. Sequencing ends 4 residues short of the CDR3 end; the germline J gene provides the rest. Germline V lookup: CDR1 NSHNY, CDR2 SYGAGN. V was trimmed by 2 bases and J by 1 base, leaving 10 bases between them. The length of the CDR3 is 15 residues.